A single T cell receptor beta chain is shown here with its context. In the original workflow: Reference gene primer amplification gave estimated nucleated cell counts. Clones were read by immunoSEQ multiplex PCR, and TCRdb kept only the in-frame ones, dropping some. That table is the source of V, J and clone size, and D and trimming were worked out from the DNA. Of roughly 100,000 clones in the sample, around 90% were seen once. The CDR3 is made up of 16 amino acids. CDR1 is SGHRS, CDR2 YFSETQ, per germline. With V trimmed by 0 bases and J by 3 bases, 9 bases remained unmatched. The sample is drawn from a study of blood T cell repertoires in COVID-19. Overall study: Both acute and convalescent COVID-19 samples were obtained from the United States, Italy and Spain.

This sequence was found in a human donor in a cohort sampled during active COVID-19. The chain has TRBV5-1 and TRBJ2-7; TRBD2 matches 7 bases. The sample taken for sequencing was peripheral blood. The CDR3 protein is CASSLAAGGTNYEQYF. Written as DNA, the CDR3 is TGCGCCAGCAGCTTGGCCGCCGGGGGGACCAACTACGAGCAGTACTTC.